This TCR beta chain was identified during a study of blood T cell repertoires in COVID-19. The CDR3 covers 13 residues. Germline trimming cut 0 bases from V and 6 bases from J; bases unmatched to any gene: 0. Germline lookup yields CDR1 SGDLS and CDR2 YYNGEE. A note on this clone: Different DNA sequences within this sample yield the same CDR3.

Generated by immunoSEQ multiplex PCR, the TCRdb table keeps only in-frame clones and is missing some. The sample lists under 200,000 clones; approximately 85% were seen once. The receptor's source is an elderly woman with acute or convalescent COVID-19. J is TRBJ2-1 and V is TRBV9; 7 nucleotides match TRBD1. The sequencing sample was made of peripheral blood. The CDR3 here is CASSVAGGNEQFF. The CDR3 nucleotides are TGTGCCAGCAGCGTAGCAGGGGGCAATGAGCAGTTCTTC.